The source of this TCR beta chain is a study of long-term antiretroviral therapy in people with HIV. A remark on this clone: The antigen remains undetermined.

Clinicians in the United States treated all participants with HIV. Until DNA extraction, the samples held between 1-10 million cryopreserved PBMC. V gave up 3 bases and J gave up 8 bases, with 17 bases separating them. This CDR3 region has 15 residues. The V gene's germline CDR1 is SGHAT and CDR2 FQDESV (reference sequence). With survey level as its setting, the immunoSEQ assay was v3.0. The protocol was immunoSEQ multiplex PCR, while the TCRdb copy is restricted to in-frame clones and leaves out a portion. The data contain 26,000 or so clones, about 83% of them seen just once; the ten biggest clones take up 5.1%. Study-wide results and limits: Diversity measured after ART increased yet remained under transplant donor controls.

The sequence came from a man in his late teens or twenties with HIV. Sequenced here: unsorted PBMCs, sampled 3 years after starting antiretroviral therapy. The chain couples TRBV11-1 to TRBJ2-1, with D hard to call. CDR3 sequence (DNA): TGTGCCAGCAGCTTTAAAGGACGAGACGGCCATGAGCAGTTCTTC. Protein product: CASSFKGRDGHEQFF.